What follows is one TCR beta chain and its context. Its antigen is undetermined. This may be a read error: a much more frequent sequence differs by one nucleotide. The iRepertoire nested amplicon-rescue multiplex PCR amplified TCR alpha and beta CDR3s from RNA. TCRdb passed the multiplex PCR reads through MiXCR, listing each CDR3 protein once. The table has several thousand distinct CDR3 sequences, 28% seen once. This sample stems from a study of glioma-infiltrating T cells. Study-level findings and limits: Only very few CDR3 sequences appeared in both tissue and blood. Gliomas, especially low-grade, showed above-expected tissue-blood divergence; non-neoplastic patients showed below.

This TCR was recovered from a human donor with low-grade glioma or glioblastoma, undergoing nonglioma brain surgery, or in good health (not recorded which). Material: glioma tissue, nonneoplastic brain tissue, or PBMCs (not recorded which).

The CDR3 bases are TGTGCCAGCAGTGAAGGGCCCTTGTACGCCTACAATGAGCAGTTCTTC. This sequence encodes CASSEGPLYAYNEQFF. The chain recombines TRBV2 with TRBJ2-1; no clear D gene. Trimming left V 1 base short and J 2 bases short, with 12 bases between. Germline loops: CDR1 SNHLY, CDR2 FYNNEI. The CDR3 runs 16 residues.